A selection of T cell receptor beta chains follows, all from one sample in a study of cytomegalovirus exposure and HLA in healthy donors. Clones were read by immunoSEQ multiplex PCR, and TCRdb kept only the in-frame ones, dropping some. The table shows roughly 98,000 clones, with approximately 65% occurring only once. The specimen was PBMCs. The receptor source for this set is a woman under 40 in good health and CMV-seropositive. Each CDR3 is given with its conserved first and last residue. D genes are given only for firm matches. A row's size may be missing; if present it is once, few, many or a size class.

v_gene	d_gene	j_gene	abundance	CDR3aa	CDR3nt
TRBV6-1	-	TRBJ2-1	-	CASRQGLNYNEQFF	TGTGCCAGCCGTCAGGGGCTCAATTACAATGAGCAGTTCTTC
TRBV9	TRBD1	TRBJ1-1	few	CASSGTGENTEAFF	TGTGCCAGCAGCGGGACAGGGGAGAACACTGAAGCTTTCTTT
TRBV27	-	TRBJ1-2	-	CASSLSGGAHSYGYTF	TGTGCCAGCAGTTTATCGGGGGGGGCGCACTCCTATGGCTACACCTTC
TRBV4-1	-	TRBJ2-2	-	CASGWGGADTGELFF	TGCGCCAGCGGTTGGGGGGGCGCGGACACCGGGGAGCTGTTTTTT
TRBV10-1	-	TRBJ2-7	once	CASSEVTGGPYEQYF	TGCGCCAGCAGTGAGGTAACCGGGGGACCTTACGAGCAGTACTTC
TRBV14	-	TRBJ2-1	-	CASSQVQGSEQFF	TGTGCCAGCAGCCAAGTCCAGGGGAGTGAGCAGTTCTTC
TRBV6-1	-	TRBJ1-1	few	CASPGHLNPEAFF	TGTGCCAGCCCGGGACACCTAAACCCTGAAGCTTTCTTT
TRBV19	TRBD1	TRBJ2-1	-	CASSDSGQGTFNEQFF	TGTGCCAGTAGTGACTCGGGACAGGGTACCTTTAATGAGCAGTTCTTC
TRBV2	TRBD1	TRBJ2-1	-	CASNAGGPDNEQFF	TGTGCCAGCAATGCAGGGGGCCCGGACAATGAGCAGTTCTTC
TRBV6-5	TRBD1	TRBJ1-2	few	CASSYRGQGFGYTF	TGTGCCAGCAGTTACCGAGGACAGGGTTTTGGCTACACCTTC
TRBV12-5	TRBD2	TRBJ2-2	-	CASGLGIASGNTGELFF	TGTGCTAGTGGTTTGGGGATCGCTAGCGGTAACACCGGGGAGCTGTTTTTT
TRBV29-1	-	TRBJ2-2	-	CSVESRNTGELFF	TGCAGCGTTGAAAGCCGAAACACCGGGGAGCTGTTTTTT
TRBV6-5	-	TRBJ1-5	-	CASSYSRYSNQPQHF	TGTGCCAGCAGTTATTCCCGTTATAGCAATCAGCCCCAGCATTTT
TRBV7-9	-	TRBJ1-1	few	CASSLHLSGVYTEAFF	TGTGCCAGCAGCTTACACCTCAGTGGAGTGTACACTGAAGCTTTCTTT
TRBV6-5	-	TRBJ1-1	-	CASSSGNEAFF	TGTGCCAGCAGTTCGGGGAATGAAGCTTTCTTT
TRBV28	-	TRBJ1-1	-	CASSPRGIGGNTEAFF	TGTGCCAGCAGTCCCCGGGGGATTGGGGGGAACACTGAAGCTTTCTTT
TRBV5-1	-	TRBJ2-6	few	CASSSSLTVSGANVLTF	TGCGCCAGCAGCTCTTCCCTGACAGTCTCTGGGGCCAACGTCCTGACTTTC
TRBV7-9	-	TRBJ1-2	-	CASSSGRGAGYTF	TGTGCCAGCAGCTCCGGCCGGGGGGCTGGCTACACCTTC
TRBV7-2	-	TRBJ1-2	-	CASSLPGNYGYTF	TGTGCCAGCAGCTTACCGGGGAACTATGGCTACACCTTC
TRBV2	-	TRBJ1-4	few	CASSEGQKGEKLFF	TGTGCCAGCAGCGAGGGACAAAAAGGAGAAAAACTGTTTTTT
TRBV6-1	TRBD2	TRBJ2-7	-	CASSVLVGGEGSYEQYF	TGTGCCAGCAGTGTGTTAGTCGGTGGGGAGGGCTCCTACGAGCAGTACTTC
TRBV25-1	-	TRBJ1-5	-	CASSESYSNQPQHF	TGTGCCAGCAGTGAATCGTATAGCAATCAGCCCCAGCATTTT
TRBV9	-	TRBJ2-3	-	CASSTGLNSGTDTQYF	TGTGCCAGCAGCACAGGACTAAATTCGGGCACAGATACGCAGTATTTT